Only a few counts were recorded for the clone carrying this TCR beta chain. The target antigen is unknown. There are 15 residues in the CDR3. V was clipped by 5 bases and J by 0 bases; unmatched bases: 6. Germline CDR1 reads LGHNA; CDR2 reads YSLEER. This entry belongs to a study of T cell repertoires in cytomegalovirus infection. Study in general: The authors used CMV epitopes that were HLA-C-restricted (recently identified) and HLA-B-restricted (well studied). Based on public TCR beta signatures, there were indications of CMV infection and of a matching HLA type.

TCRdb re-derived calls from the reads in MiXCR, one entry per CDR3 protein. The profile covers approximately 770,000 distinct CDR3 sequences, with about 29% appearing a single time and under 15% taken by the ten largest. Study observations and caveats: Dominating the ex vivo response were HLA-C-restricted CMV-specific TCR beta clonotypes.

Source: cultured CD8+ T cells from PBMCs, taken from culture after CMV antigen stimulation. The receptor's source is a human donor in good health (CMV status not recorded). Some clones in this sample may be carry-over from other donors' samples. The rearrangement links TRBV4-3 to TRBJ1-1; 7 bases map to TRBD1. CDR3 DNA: TGCGCCAGCAGCACTATCGGGACAGTGAACACTGAAGCTTTCTTT. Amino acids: CASSTIGTVNTEAFF.